Below are 24 T cell receptor beta chains sequenced from a single sample in a study of shared clonotypes between healthy human individuals. The table came from immunoSEQ multiplex PCR; TCRdb's copy has only in-frame clones and leaves some out. The data show approximately 1.4 million clones, with 95% to 99% seen just once and 0.45% held by the top ten. Sequencing was carried out using naive CD4+ T cells sorted from blood. As for subset: CD45RA+ positively selected. Source of these receptors: a man aged 30 to 45 in good health.

The chain uses TRBV10-1 and TRBJ1-2; the D gene is possibly TRBD1 (6 bases). V lost 6 bases and J 4 bases, leaving 12 bases between the germline ends. This CDR3 has 13 amino acids. Germline values: CDR1 WNHNN, CDR2 SYGVQD (reference sequence). The DNA for the CDR3 is TGCGCCAGCAGCGAGACAGGAACCTATGGCTACACCTTC. Protein sequence: CASSETGTYGYTF.

The chain employs TRBV5-6 and TRBJ2-7, with 11 bases identical to TRBD1. There are 15 residues in the CDR3. Germline values: CDR1 SGHDT, CDR2 YYEEEE. V trimming: 7 bases; J trimming: 6 bases; junction bases outside the gene matches: 12. Written as DNA, the CDR3 is TGTGCCAGCGCTGATCTTGGACAGGGGGCCCTCGAGCAGTACTTC. Translating it yields CASADLGQGALEQYF.

The chain couples TRBV9 to TRBJ1-4; D is possibly TRBD1 (5 bases). Germline-derived CDR1 and CDR2 are SGDLS and YYNGEE. Deletions cut 3 bases from V and 8 bases from J, with 14 bases between. CDR3 length: 14 residues. CDR3 coding DNA: TGTGCCAGCAGCGCCGGGGCGGGGGACGAAAAACTGTTTTTT. This codes for CASSAGAGDEKLFF.

V is TRBV11-2 and J is TRBJ2-7, with 11 bases fitting TRBD2. Germline V gene sequence: CDR1 SGHAT, CDR2 FQNNGV. The V and J ends lost 5 bases and 3 bases, in that order; junction bases with no gene match: 3. The CDR3 is 14 amino acids. CDR3 coding DNA: TGTGCCAGCAGCCAGGGACTAGCGGACTACGAGCAGTACTTC. Translating gives CASSQGLADYEQYF.

This clone has only one observation. V is TRBV11-2 and J is TRBJ1-2; TRBD1 matches 8 bases. This CDR3 contains 13 residues. V dropped 6 bases and J dropped 5; count of bases not matched to a gene: 5. Germline lookup yields CDR1 SGHAT and CDR2 FQNNGV. CDR3 loop: CASRRGQEYGYTF. The CDR3 region has the DNA TGTGCCAGCAGAAGGGGACAGGAGTATGGCTACACCTTC. Together with reference TRBV11-2 and TRBJ1-2, the CDR3 gives the full variable domain: EAGVAQSPRYKIIEKRQSVAFWCNPISGHATLYWYQQILGQGPKLLIQFQNNGVVDDSQLPKDRFSAERLKGVDSTLKIQPAKLEDSAVYLCASRRGQEYGYTFGSGTRLTVV.

This rearrangement joins TRBV6-4 to TRBJ2-5; no firm D call. The CDR3 has 12 amino acids. The V gene lost 3 bases and the J gene lost 9 bases, with 11 bases spanning the gap. Germline V gene data show CDR1 as MRHNA and CDR2 as SNTAGT. The chain's CDR3 is CASSEIGSPQYF. The CDR3 nucleotides are TGTGCCAGCAGTGAGATCGGGTCGCCCCAGTACTTC.

A remark on this clone: One junction end does not reproduce the germline sequence, and a read error may be involved. This chain connects TRBV2 to TRBJ1-2; D not certain. This CDR3 is built from 11 residues. From germline, CDR1 is SNHLY and CDR2 FYNNEI. This CDR3 reads CASREDAGYTF. CDR3 nucleotides: TGTGCCAGCAGGGAAGACGCCGGCTACACCTTC.

The gene calls are TRBV5-1 and TRBJ2-7; 10 positions match TRBD1. The CDR3 length is 15 residues. From germline, CDR1 is SGHRS and CDR2 YFSETQ. Trimming cost V 1 base and J 7 bases; bases outside gene matches: 8. CDR3: CASSLSWDRGGEQYF. Here the CDR3 DNA reads TGCGCCAGCAGCTTGTCTTGGGACAGGGGCGGTGAGCAGTACTTC.

CDR3 region: CASSLAFNRGWDIYNEQFF. For the CDR3, the DNA is TGTGCCAGCAGCTTAGCCTTTAATAGGGGATGGGATATCTACAATGAGCAGTTCTTC. The chain is built from TRBV7-8 and TRBJ2-1; D might be TRBD1 (5 bases). Trimming pared 0 bases from V and 3 bases from J, leaving 21 bases between. This CDR3 has 19 amino acids. Germline V gives CDR1 SGHVS, CDR2 FQNEAQ.

The V and J genes are TRBV7-8 and TRBJ2-5; D perhaps matches TRBD1 (6 bases). Germline CDR1 and CDR2: SGHVS and FQNEAQ. The length of the CDR3 is 13 residues. V lost 3 bases to trimming and J lost 5 bases, with 10 bases between them. The CDR3 DNA sequence: TGTGCCAGCAGCTTTTACAGGGAGGAGACCCAGTACTTC. This gives the protein CASSFYREETQYF.

This sequence joins TRBV10-2 and TRBJ2-1; D is uncertain. CDR3 size: 14 residues. Trimming stripped 4 bases from V and 0 bases from J, with 7 bases between. Germline CDR1 reads WSHSY; CDR2 reads SAAADI. The CDR3 loop reads CASSGASSYNEQFF. The CDR3 DNA sequence: TGCGCCAGCAGTGGGGCGAGCTCCTACAATGAGCAGTTCTTC.

The chain links TRBV27 to TRBJ1-5; TRBD1 agrees at 8 bases. Germline lookup yields CDR1 MNHEY and CDR2 SMNVEV (reference sequence). J was trimmed by 6 bases and V by 2 bases; bases with no gene match: 9. The CDR3 loop spans 16 amino acids. The CDR3 DNA follows: TGTGCCAGCAGTTTACAGGGACAGGCGGCTGGTCAGCCCCAGCATTTT. Translated, it gives CASSLQGQAAGQPQHF.

Details on this clone: Different DNA sequences within this sample yield the same CDR3. V and J are TRBV7-9 and TRBJ2-7; D perhaps matches TRBD2 (6 bases). The germline CDR1 and CDR2 sequences are SEHNR and FQNEAQ (reference sequence). CDR3 size: 14 residues. The V end was cut by 5 bases, the J end by 0 bases, with 11 bases between. This CDR3 reads CASSATGVSYEQYF. The CDR3 region has the DNA TGTGCCAGCAGCGCAACGGGGGTCTCCTACGAGCAGTACTTC.

V gene TRBV5-1 combines with J gene TRBJ2-6, with D uncertain. The V gene's germline CDR1 is SGHRS and CDR2 YFSETQ. CDR3 size: 17 residues. V lost 4 bases to trimming and J lost 0 bases, with 14 bases between them. The CDR3: CASSGSGLSSGANVLTF. The CDR3 DNA is TGCGCCAGCAGCGGATCCGGTTTATCCTCTGGGGCCAACGTCCTGACTTTC.

The gene calls are TRBV10-1 and TRBJ2-7; perhaps TRBD1 as D (5 bases). Germline CDR1 is WNHNN and CDR2 is SYGVQD (reference sequence). The CDR3 is 17 residues long. Trimming cost V 5 bases and J 5 bases, with 25 bases left between them. The CDR3 DNA reads as TGCGCCAGCAGTCCAGAAGGATATAAGGGGCTTATGAACGAGCAGTACTTC. Translated, it gives CASSPEGYKGLMNEQYF.

J is TRBJ2-7 and V is TRBV7-2; 8 nucleotides line up with TRBD2. The CDR3 is made up of 15 amino acids. V shed 3 bases, J shed 3 bases, and the junction held 7 bases outside the gene matches. Germline CDR1 SGHTA, CDR2 FQGNSA. The CDR3 DNA sequence: TGTGCCAGCAGCTTTACTAGCGGACCCGGCTACGAGCAGTACTTC. It is translated as CASSFTSGPGYEQYF. Looking up the rest from reference TRBV7-2 and TRBJ2-7 gives the full variable domain: GAGVSQSPSNKVTEKGKDVELRCDPISGHTALYWYRQSLGQGLEFLIYFQGNSAPDKSGLPSDRFSAERTGGSVSTLTIQRTQQEDSAVYLCASSFTSGPGYEQYFGPGTRLTVT.

The CDR3 protein is CASSLAGSSYEQYF. The CDR3 DNA is TGTGCCAGCAGCTTAGCAGGGAGCTCCTACGAGCAGTACTTC. The rearrangement uses TRBV11-3 and TRBJ2-7; D possibly uses TRBD1 or TRBD2 (5 bases each). The CDR3 runs 14 residues. Deletions cut 1 base from V and 0 bases from J, with 7 bases between. The V gene's germline CDR1 is SGHNT and CDR2 YENEEA.

The rearrangement joins TRBV10-3 to TRBJ2-5, with 7 bases identical to TRBD1. V dropped 6 bases and J dropped 5; count of bases not matched to a gene: 6. The length of the CDR3 is 13 residues. Germline V lookup: CDR1 ENHRY, CDR2 SYGVKD. This chain's CDR3 is CAISDRAGETQYF. CDR3 DNA sequence: TGTGCCATCAGCGACAGGGCTGGGGAGACCCAGTACTTC.

The V gene is TRBV28, the J gene TRBJ2-7, with TRBD1 matching 7 bases. Trimming at V came to 6 bases and at J to 0 bases, leaving 5 bases not matched to a gene. CDR1 is MDHEN, CDR2 SYDVKM, per germline. This CDR3 has 14 residues. The CDR3 reads CASRPGQSSYEQYF. CDR3 in DNA: TGTGCCAGCAGGCCGGGACAGAGCTCCTACGAGCAGTACTTC.

The V and J genes are TRBV5-4 and TRBJ2-2, with TRBD2 matching 7 bases. The CDR3 has 18 residues. The V and J ends lost 0 bases and 5 bases, in that order; junction bases with no gene match: 13. Germline CDR1 reads SGHNT; CDR2 reads YYREEE (reference sequence). The CDR3 DNA follows: TGTGCCAGCAGCTTGGGAGCGGGGCCCGTGAAAGAGACCGGGGAGCTGTTTTTT. Protein product: CASSLGAGPVKETGELFF. Supplemented by reference TRBV5-4 and TRBJ2-2, the full variable domain reads ETGVTQSPTHLIKTRGQQVTLRCSSQSGHNTVSWYQQALGQGPQFIFQYYREEENGRGNFPPRFSGLQFPNYSSELNVNALELDDSALYLCASSLGAGPVKETGELFFGEGSRLTVL.

This rearrangement joins TRBV7-9 to TRBJ2-2; D is ambiguous. The CDR3 totals 17 residues. CDR1 and CDR2 (germline): SEHNR, FQNEAQ (reference sequence). Trimming cost V 2 bases and J 1 base, with 14 bases left between them. For the CDR3, the DNA is TGTGCCAGCAGCTTAACCCCCGGCACGGGGAACACCGGGGAGCTGTTTTTT. The encoded protein is CASSLTPGTGNTGELFF.

This chain connects TRBV27 to TRBJ1-5, with 10 bases matching TRBD1. The CDR3 runs 16 residues. Germline V lookup: CDR1 MNHEY, CDR2 SMNVEV (reference sequence). Trimming removed 6 bases from V and 1 base from J; junction bases left unmatched: 6. The CDR3 reads CASRADRGLSNQPQHF. CDR3 bases: TGTGCCAGCAGGGCTGACAGGGGGCTGAGCAATCAGCCCCAGCATTTT.

The chain has TRBV7-9 and TRBJ2-1; the match to TRBD1 covers 8 bases. CDR1 and CDR2 from the germline V gene are SEHNR and FQNEAQ (reference sequence). This CDR3 has 15 amino acids. The V segment lost 2 bases and the J segment 8 bases; nucleotides outside the gene matches: 8. In DNA, the CDR3 is TGTGCCAGCAGCTTAAAGCCACAGGGGGACGATGAGCAGTTCTTC. This translates into CASSLKPQGDDEQFF. The variable domain in full, completed from reference TRBV7-9 and TRBJ2-1, reads DTGVSQNPRHKITKRGQNVTFRCDPISEHNRLYWYRQTLGQGPEFLTYFQNEAQLEKSRLLSDRFSAERPKGSFSTLEIQRTEQGDSAMYLCASSLKPQGDDEQFFGPGTRLTVL.

The rearrangement links TRBV9 to TRBJ1-3, with D possibly matching TRBD1 (5 bases). Trimming took 3 bases from V and 0 from J, leaving 13 bases between them. Per germline, CDR1 SGDLS and CDR2 YYNGEE. This CDR3 region has 16 residues. CDR3 DNA: TGTGCCAGCAGCGCTCACCAGGGAGACTCTGGAAACACCATATATTTT. It specifies CASSAHQGDSGNTIYF. The variable domain in full, with the rest retrieved from reference TRBV9 and TRBJ1-3, is DSGVTQTPKHLITATGQRVTLRCSPRSGDLSVYWYQQSLDQGLQFLIQYYNGEERAKGNILERFSAQQFPDLHSELNLSSLELGDSALYFCASSAHQGDSGNTIYFGEGSWLTVV.